The next 11 T cell receptor beta chains were all read from a single sample in a study of brain T cells in children with intractable seizures (dated by TCRdb to the early 2020s). Library generation was performed with the immunoSEQ multiplex PCR assay. What TCRdb holds here is the immuneACCESS table cut down to in-frame rearrangements. Part of the clones is not present; checked against another copy, under half of the missing clones reflect an unresolved V gene, and the others are unexplained. The sample profile shows around 340,000 clones; over 90% of them were found once. 5% to 7% of the sample goes to the ten largest clones. This specimen's time point label, per the study, means: blood from clinic visit 5 months post-surgery; TSC patient then seizure free. This material consisted of peripheral blood, taken less than 6 months after surgery. Every receptor here comes from a boy under two years old with tuberous sclerosis and intractable seizures.

This rearrangement joins TRBV11-2 to TRBJ2-7, with D unclear. V lost 5 bases and J 6 bases, leaving 11 bases between the germline ends. CDR1 SGHAT and CDR2 FQNNGV come from the germline V gene. The CDR3 is made up of 12 amino acids. The CDR3 sequence: CASSPALFEQYF. The CDR3 DNA is TGTGCCAGCAGCCCCGCGTTGTTCGAGCAGTACTTC.

The chain carries TRBV11-2 and TRBJ1-1; D might be TRBD1 (5 bases). CDR1 is SGHAT and CDR2 is FQNNGV in the germline V gene. V was pared by 5 bases and J by 3 bases, with 10 bases between. The CDR3 is 13 amino acids. CDR3 protein: CASSGDSDTEAFF. The CDR3 DNA follows: TGTGCCAGCAGCGGAGACAGTGACACTGAAGCTTTCTTT.

The chain carries TRBV7-9 and TRBJ2-5; either TRBD1 or TRBD2 may supply D (5 bases each). Germline V gene lookup returns CDR1 SEHNR and CDR2 FQNEAQ (reference sequence). The CDR3 is 13 residues long. The V gene lost 4 bases and the J gene lost 7 bases, with 13 bases spanning the gap. Here the CDR3 reads CASSSGTAWTQYF. The CDR3 bases are TGTGCCAGCAGCTCCGGGACGGCCTGGACCCAGTACTTC.

V gene TRBV2 combines with J gene TRBJ1-1; the D gene is possibly TRBD1 (6 bases). The germline gives CDR1 SNHLY, CDR2 FYNNEI. V lost 5 bases to trimming and J lost 8 bases, with 21 bases between them. The CDR3 has 15 amino acids. The CDR3 sequence: CASSYRRDILPEAFF. For the CDR3, the DNA is TGTGCCAGCAGTTACAGGAGGGACATATTACCCGAAGCTTTCTTT.

The gene calls are TRBV29-1 and TRBJ2-5; 7 bases are a match to TRBD2. Germline V CDR1 and CDR2: SQVTM, ANQGSEA. The CDR3 runs 12 residues. J gave up 5 bases and V 3 bases, and 3 bases lay outside the gene matches. The CDR3 region is CSVDKGGETQYF. The CDR3 region has the DNA TGCAGCGTTGATAAGGGAGGGGAGACCCAGTACTTC.

The J gene is TRBJ1-2, the V gene TRBV30, with a tentative D call TRBD1 (5 bases). This CDR3 contains 15 residues. V was clipped by 1 base and J by 4 bases, with 16 bases between them. The germline V gene encodes CDR1 GTSNPN and CDR2 SVGIG (reference sequence). The CDR3 loop reads CAWSDTLTASYGYTF. As DNA, the CDR3 is TGTGCCTGGAGTGATACTCTGACAGCGTCCTATGGCTACACCTTC.

The rearrangement uses TRBV4-2 and TRBJ2-7; D remains ambiguous. V was cut by 0 bases and J by 2 bases, with 5 bases left in between. Germline lookup yields CDR1 LGHNA and CDR2 YNFKEQ. There are 13 residues in the CDR3. CDR3 bases: TGTGCCAGCAGCCAAGATCTCGCCTACGAGCAGTACTTC. The encoded protein is CASSQDLAYEQYF.

This chain connects TRBV7-9 to TRBJ2-4; D may match TRBD1 or TRBD2 (6 bases each). The CDR3 contains 16 residues. Trimming left V 4 bases short and J 5 bases short, with 18 bases between. Germline CDR1 SEHNR, CDR2 FQNEAQ (reference sequence). The chain's CDR3 is CASSSAPGASQNIQYF. In nucleotides, the CDR3 is TGTGCCAGCAGCTCAGCTCCGGGGGCATCGCAAAACATTCAGTACTTC.

This clone was found once. This chain links TRBV20-1 with TRBJ2-5; TRBD2 matches at 7 bases. The germline V gene has CDR1 DFQATT and CDR2 SNEGSKA (reference sequence). This CDR3 contains 11 residues. V shed 6 bases and J 3 bases; nucleotides not matched to a gene: 1. CDR3 sequence: CSAGGKETQYF. The CDR3 coding sequence is TGCAGTGCGGGGGGGAAAGAGACCCAGTACTTC.

The chain is built from TRBV14 and TRBJ2-1; 10 positions agree with TRBD1. The germline CDR1 and CDR2 sequences are SGHDN and FVKESK. V trimming: 11 bases; J trimming: 3 bases; junction bases outside the gene matches: 13. This CDR3 contains 16 residues. The CDR3 sequence is CAGANMGTGDYNEQFF. Written as DNA, the CDR3 is TGTGCCGGGGCAAATATGGGGACAGGGGACTACAATGAGCAGTTCTTC.

CDR3 in DNA: TGTGCCAGTAGTATAGATCAGGGGGCCAATCAGCCCCAGCATTTT. Amino acids: CASSIDQGANQPQHF. The V gene is TRBV19, the J gene TRBJ1-5; TRBD1 agrees at 8 bases. The CDR3 consists of 15 residues. The trim removed 0 bases at V and 3 bases at J, leaving 1 base unmatched. Germline lookup yields CDR1 LNHDA and CDR2 SQIVND (reference sequence). Variable domain in full (rest from reference TRBV19 and TRBJ1-5): DGGITQSPKYLFRKEGQNVTLSCEQNLNHDAMYWYRQDPGQGLRLIYYSQIVNDFQKGDIAEGYSVSREKKESFPLTVTSAQKNPTAFYLCASSIDQGANQPQHFGDGTRLSIL.